Following are 30 T cell receptor beta chains from one sample sequenced in a study of cytomegalovirus exposure and HLA in healthy donors. Both 60 Vbeta primers and 13 Jbeta primers went into the PCR. Produced via immunoSEQ multiplex PCR; TCRdb's table is partial and in-frame only. The sample lists 200,000 to 250,000 clones; around 81% were seen once. Source material: PBMCs. Receptor source: a woman aged 60 to 75 in good health and CMV-seropositive.

This chain joins TRBV14 and TRBJ2-3; 7 bases line up with TRBD2. CDR3 size: 18 residues. With 2 bases clipped from V and 6 bases from J, the junction kept 17 bases outside the gene matches. Germline CDR1 reads SGHDN; CDR2 reads FVKESK. The DNA of the CDR3 is TGTGCCAGCAGCCAAAGAGGCCTAGTGGGCGGGAGAGGGGATACGCAGTATTTT. It is translated as CASSQRGLVGGRGDTQYF.

The chain couples TRBV11-2 to TRBJ2-3, with D perhaps TRBD2 (6 bases). The germline V and J ends were trimmed by 3 bases and 5 bases, with 12 bases remaining between them. Germline assignment: CDR1 SGHAT and CDR2 FQNNGV. This CDR3 contains 14 residues. This chain's CDR3 is CASSLMTSVDTQYF. For the CDR3, the DNA is TGTGCCAGCAGCTTGATGACTAGTGTAGATACGCAGTATTTT.

The chain employs TRBV29-1 and TRBJ1-5, with 7 bases identical to TRBD1. The V gene end was trimmed by 5 bases and the J gene end by 5 bases; junction bases not matched to a gene: 6. The CDR3 is 13 residues long. The germline CDR1 and CDR2 sequences are SQVTM and ANQGSEA. The CDR3 is CSVQGQTDQPQHF. In DNA form, the CDR3 reads TGCAGCGTTCAGGGACAGACAGATCAGCCCCAGCATTTT. The full variable domain, its missing parts supplied by reference TRBV29-1 and TRBJ1-5, is SAVISQKPSRDICQRGTSLTIQCQVDSQVTMMFWYRQQPGQSLTLIATANQGSEATYESGFVIDKFPISRPNLTFSTLTVSNMSPEDSSIYLCSVQGQTDQPQHFGDGTRLSIL.

The rearrangement uses TRBV29-1 and TRBJ2-7, with D maybe TRBD1 (7 bases). The germline V and J ends were trimmed by 3 bases and 3 bases, with 15 bases remaining between them. The CDR3 sequence is 14 residues long. CDR1 is SQVTM, CDR2 ANQGSEA, per germline. CDR3 nucleotides: TGCAGCGTTGAGGCGCCAGGGGGAGGCTACGAGCAGTACTTC. Protein product: CSVEAPGGGYEQYF.

The V call is TRBV29-1, the J call TRBJ1-3, with D unresolved. In germline, CDR1 is SQVTM, CDR2 ANQGSEA. This CDR3 comprises 14 residues. V dropped 4 bases and J dropped 0 bases, with 10 bases sitting between them. The CDR3 coding sequence is TGCAGCGTTGCGATGGGGAGCTCTGGAAACACCATATATTTT. It codes for CSVAMGSSGNTIYF.

The rearrangement links TRBV10-1 to TRBJ1-3; D unclear. The CDR3 extends over 14 amino acids. The V and J ends lost 4 bases and 0 bases respectively, with 7 bases between them. Germline-derived CDR1 and CDR2 are WNHNN and SYGVQD (reference sequence). CDR3 amino acids: CASSAGSSGNTIYF. CDR3 coding DNA: TGCGCCAGCAGTGCCGGGAGCTCTGGAAACACCATATATTTT.

The V and J genes are TRBV2 and TRBJ1-4, with D possibly TRBD1 on 6 matching bases. Germline CDR1 is SNHLY and CDR2 is FYNNEI. Trimming stripped 8 bases from V and 7 bases from J, with 14 bases between. The CDR3 contains 13 residues. CDR3 sequence reads: CASLTGKGEKLFF. DNA for the CDR3: TGTGCCAGCCTAACAGGGAAGGGTGAAAAACTGTTTTTT.

V and J are TRBV9 and TRBJ1-2; 7 bases match TRBD1. The length of the CDR3 is 14 residues. Germline loops: CDR1 SGDLS, CDR2 YYNGEE. V was pared by 0 bases and J by 5 bases, with 4 bases of the junction left unmatched. Here the CDR3 reads CASSVGQGEYGYTF. Written as DNA, the CDR3 is TGTGCCAGCAGCGTAGGACAGGGCGAATATGGCTACACCTTC.

The chain couples TRBV15 to TRBJ2-7, with D tentatively TRBD1 (5 bases). The ends were cut back, 2 bases at V and 3 bases at J, with 8 bases in the middle. This CDR3 comprises 13 residues. Germline V CDR1 and CDR2: LNHNV, YYDKDF (reference sequence). CDR3 sequence (DNA): TGTGCCACCAGCAGATCTCAGGGCTACGAGCAGTACTTC. Translating it yields CATSRSQGYEQYF.

The gene calls are TRBV6-4 and TRBJ2-1, with TRBD1 matching 9 bases. J was trimmed by 8 bases and V by 5 bases; bases with no gene match: 4. This CDR3 has 13 residues. CDR1 is MRHNA and CDR2 is SNTAGT in the germline V gene. The CDR3 bases are TGTGCCAGCAGTTCCACAGGGGGCTATGAGCAGTTCTTC. It is translated as CASSSTGGYEQFF.

CDR3 nucleotide sequence: TGTGCCAGCAGTCCAGTGGCCGGGAGCGGCTACACCTTC. It codes for CASSPVAGSGYTF. The chain couples TRBV7-3 to TRBJ1-2; D gene uncertain. This CDR3 spans 13 amino acids. CDR1 and CDR2 (germline): SGHTA, FQGTGA. Trimming left V 6 bases short and J 8 bases short, with 16 bases between.

As for this clone: Other nucleotide sequences from this sample produce the same CDR3. This chain joins TRBV19 and TRBJ1-1; D unresolved. CDR1 is LNHDA and CDR2 is SQIVND in the germline V gene (reference sequence). Trimming removed 3 bases at V and 1 base at J, with 3 bases between. The CDR3 has 12 residues. In DNA form, the CDR3 reads TGTGCCAGTAGTATGCGGAACACTGAAGCTTTCTTT. Residues: CASSMRNTEAFF.

The rearrangement uses TRBV25-1 and TRBJ1-4, with 8 bases matching TRBD1. Per the germline V gene, CDR1 is MGHDK and CDR2 is SYGVNS. The V and J ends lost 4 bases and 8 bases, in that order; junction bases with no gene match: 9. The CDR3 is 15 residues long. CDR3 bases: TGTGCCAGCAGTGTTGGACAGGGTAGGGGAGAAAAACTGTTTTTT. It codes for CASSVGQGRGEKLFF.

The chain employs TRBV6-7 and TRBJ1-1; 7 bases map to TRBD1. TRBV6-7 is classed as an ORF, of uncertain function. This CDR3 has 15 amino acids. Trimming cost V 6 bases and J 0 bases; bases outside gene matches: 7. The CDR3 reads CASSARDRMNTEAFF. CDR3 nucleotide sequence: TGTGCCAGCAGCGCTAGGGACAGAATGAACACTGAAGCTTTCTTT.

This chain uses TRBV4-1 with TRBJ2-7; D gene uncertain. Trimming took off 1 base at V and 2 bases at J, with 12 bases between the two ends. Germline lookup yields CDR1 MGHRA and CDR2 YSYEKL. CDR3 size: 15 residues. CDR3 protein: CASSQGRHGTYEQYF. CDR3 bases: TGCGCCAGCAGCCAAGGTCGACATGGTACCTACGAGCAGTACTTC.

V gene TRBV5-1 combines with J gene TRBJ2-7; 9 bases line up with TRBD1. CDR1 SGHRS and CDR2 YFSETQ come from the germline V gene. This CDR3 spans 15 amino acids. The V and J ends lost 4 bases and 3 bases, in that order; junction bases with no gene match: 8. CDR3 in amino acids: CASSPRQGGLYEQYF. CDR3 nucleotide sequence: TGCGCCAGCAGCCCCCGACAGGGGGGTCTCTACGAGCAGTACTTC.

This clone was seen a handful of times. V and J are TRBV5-1 and TRBJ1-1; a possible D gene is TRBD1 (5 bases). Germline V gene data show CDR1 as SGHRS and CDR2 as YFSETQ. Deletions cut 2 bases from V and 10 bases from J, with 15 bases between. CDR3 length: 13 amino acids. DNA for the CDR3: TGCGCCAGCAGCTTTACGTTTGACGGGGGAGCTTTCTTT. Protein sequence: CASSFTFDGGAFF.

J is TRBJ2-7 and V is TRBV5-1, with 9 nucleotides matching TRBD1. The germline gives CDR1 SGHRS, CDR2 YFSETQ. With 5 bases clipped from V and 6 bases from J, the junction kept 6 bases outside the gene matches. This CDR3 is 13 amino acids long. The CDR3 DNA is TGCGCCAGCAGGACCGGGACAGGGTTCGAGCAGTACTTC. It codes for CASRTGTGFEQYF.

The rearrangement joins TRBV27 to TRBJ1-1; D remains ambiguous. CDR1 is MNHEY, CDR2 SMNVEV, per germline (reference sequence). The CDR3 spans 13 residues. V was shortened by 3 bases and J by 0 bases, with 5 bases between the two germline ends. As DNA, the CDR3 is TGTGCCAGCAGTTTTGGCTTGAACACTGAAGCTTTCTTT. Amino acids: CASSFGLNTEAFF.

The chain carries TRBV9 and TRBJ2-1; no clear D. Trimming shortened V by 0 bases and J by 9 bases, and 7 bases separated the two germline ends. Looked up from germline, CDR1 is SGDLS and CDR2 is YYNGEE. The CDR3 has 12 amino acids. The DNA of the CDR3 is TGTGCCAGCAGCGTAGGGTCTAGTGAGCAGTTCTTC. Protein product: CASSVGSSEQFF.

This clone was found a few times. This rearrangement joins TRBV27 to TRBJ1-5; D not certain. The V and J ends lost 8 bases and 2 bases respectively, with 16 bases between them. The CDR3 runs to 15 residues. Germline assignment: CDR1 MNHEY and CDR2 SMNVEV (reference sequence). The CDR3 here is CASRISQVGNQPQHF. In DNA form, the CDR3 reads TGTGCCAGCCGGATATCGCAGGTCGGCAATCAGCCCCAGCATTTT.

The chain recombines TRBV28 with TRBJ1-2, with TRBD1 identical over 9 bases. The CDR3 covers 16 residues. After removal of 5 bases from V and 5 bases from J, the junction contained 12 bases not matched to a gene. Germline assignment: CDR1 MDHEN and CDR2 SYDVKM. The CDR3 reads CASSLSLGQGKYGYTF. The CDR3 coding sequence is TGTGCCAGCAGTCTCTCACTCGGACAGGGGAAATATGGCTACACCTTC.

This chain uses TRBV5-4 with TRBJ1-2; D may be TRBD1 (5 bases). The CDR3 contains 14 residues. Germline CDR1 reads SGHNT; CDR2 reads YYREEE (reference sequence). V lost 3 bases and J 5 bases, leaving 14 bases between the germline ends. The CDR3 sequence is CASSWGGESYGYTF. The DNA for the CDR3 is TGTGCCAGCAGCTGGGGGGGGGAGTCGTATGGCTACACCTTC.

Points on this clone: The identical CDR3 is also encoded by other nucleotide sequences in the sample. The CDR3, as DNA: TGCGCCAGCAGTTTACAGGGCACTGAAGCTTTCTTT. Amino acids: CASSLQGTEAFF. V and J are TRBV5-1 and TRBJ1-1; weak D call: TRBD1 (6 bases). Trimming removed 5 bases at V and 4 bases at J, with 9 bases between. Germline CDR1 reads SGHRS; CDR2 reads YFSETQ. The CDR3 extends over 12 amino acids.

This chain connects TRBV4-1 to TRBJ2-1; tentative D call: TRBD1 (5 bases). Trimming took 2 bases from V and 9 from J, leaving 20 bases between them. CDR1 is MGHRA and CDR2 is YSYEKL in the germline V gene. This CDR3 comprises 16 residues. The CDR3 is CASSQQRGRTPREQFF. For the CDR3, the DNA is TGCGCCAGCAGCCAACAAAGGGGCCGAACTCCCCGTGAGCAGTTCTTC.

CDR3 in DNA: TGCGCCAGCAGGCGGGACGGTTCCTACGAGCAGTACTTC. Protein: CASRRDGSYEQYF. The V gene is TRBV5-1, the J gene TRBJ2-7; tentatively, D is TRBD2 (6 bases). This CDR3 region has 13 residues. Trimming removed 5 bases at V and 1 base at J, with 10 bases between. From germline, CDR1 is SGHRS and CDR2 YFSETQ. The whole variable domain, remainder taken from reference TRBV5-1 and TRBJ2-7, is KAGVTQTPRYLIKTRGQQVTLSCSPISGHRSVSWYQQTPGQGLQFLFEYFSETQRNKGNFPGRFSGRQFSNSRSEMNVSTLELGDSALYLCASRRDGSYEQYFGPGTRLTVT.

This chain joins TRBV19 and TRBJ1-1; 10 nucleotides line up with TRBD1. The CDR3 consists of 14 residues. V trimming: 6 bases; J trimming: 3 bases; junction bases outside the gene matches: 4. Germline CDR1 is LNHDA and CDR2 is SQIVND (reference sequence). CDR3 DNA sequence: TGTGCCAGTAGAAGACAGGGGGCAGACACTGAAGCTTTCTTT. Translated: CASRRQGADTEAFF.

This clone showed up just a few times. One junction end disagrees with the germline gene, perhaps due to a read error. The gene calls are TRBV11-2 and TRBJ2-1, with D maybe TRBD2 (6 bases). The germline V gene has CDR1 SGHAT and CDR2 FQNNGV. This CDR3 spans 15 amino acids. The CDR3 here is CASSKGGTPYDEQFF. CDR3 in DNA: TGTGCCAGCAGCAAAGGCGGGACCCCCTACGATGAGCAGTTCTTC. Full variable domain (remainder filled in from reference TRBV11-2 and TRBJ2-1): EAGVAQSPRYKIIEKRQSVAFWCNPISGHATLYWYQQILGQGPKLLIQFQNNGVVDDSQLPKDRFSAERLKGVDSTLKIQPAKLEDSAVYLCASSKGGTPYDEQFFGPGTRLTVL.

The chain joins TRBV19 to TRBJ1-2; D gene uncertain. Trimming left V 8 bases short and J 7 bases short, with 17 bases between. The CDR3 extends over 13 amino acids. CDR1 and CDR2 (germline): LNHDA, SQIVND (reference sequence). The CDR3 DNA reads as TGTGCCAGTGGGTGGCGGGATTCGGGTGGCTACACCTTC. As protein: CASGWRDSGGYTF.

This clone has a count of ten or more. The rearrangement joins TRBV6-1 to TRBJ2-2; TRBD1 matches at 7 bases. This CDR3 spans 15 amino acids. J gave up 4 bases and V 6 bases, and 8 bases lay outside the gene matches. From germline, CDR1 is MNHNS and CDR2 SASEGT. CDR3 amino acids: CASSPGTALTGELFF. For the CDR3, the DNA is TGTGCCAGCAGCCCCGGGACAGCCCTCACCGGGGAGCTGTTTTTT.